This T cell receptor beta chain is from a study of shared clonotypes between healthy human individuals. Study at large: The donor group consisted of a couple of women and a few men, aged 18 to 49.

Everyone who donated was a Caucasian adult who lived in Nashville, Tennessee. Study-wide points: Memory subsets generally showed smaller estimated richness than naive subsets did.

In regard to this clone: Its antigen is not known.

The protocol was immunoSEQ multiplex PCR, while the TCRdb copy is restricted to in-frame clones and leaves out a portion. Of about 2.3 million clones listed, around 92% were seen once; the top ten hold 0.3% to 0.45%. Sequencing was carried out using naive CD4+ T cells from PBMCs. Subset defined: CD45RA+ positively selected. This TCR derives from a man younger than 30 in good health. Some clones in this sample may be carry-over from other donors' samples.

In DNA form, the CDR3 reads TGTGCCAGCACACCCAACCGGGACAGGGTGGCCGAGCAGTACTTC. It is translated as CASTPNRDRVAEQYF. The chain recombines TRBV7-8 with TRBJ2-7; 9 nucleotides line up with TRBD1. V was clipped by 7 bases and J by 6 bases; unmatched bases: 13. CDR1 is SGHVS, CDR2 FQNEAQ, per germline. The CDR3 has 15 residues. The whole variable domain, filled in from reference TRBV7-8 and TRBJ2-7, reads GAGVSQSPRYKVAKRGQDVALRCDPISGHVSLFWYQQALGQGPEFLTYFQNEAQLDKSGLPSDRFFAERPEGSVSTLKIQRTQQEDSAVYLCASTPNRDRVAEQYFGPGTRLTVT.